This T cell receptor (beta chain) was observed in a study of T cell repertoires in cytomegalovirus infection. The CDR3 sequence is 18 residues long. V lost 2 bases, J lost 0 bases, and 9 bases stayed unmatched. Germline CDR1 reads MDHEN; CDR2 reads SYDVKM. A single record per CDR3 protein comes from TCRdb applying MiXCR to the reads. The sample lists about 450,000 distinct CDR3 sequences, about 33% occurring once. The sequence derives from a human donor in good health (CMV status not recorded). Some clones in this sample may be carry-over from other donors' samples. Material: PBMCs. This chain connects TRBV28 to TRBJ2-3; 9 nucleotides line up with TRBD2. The CDR3 protein is CASSLDVSGGSSTDTQYF. For the CDR3, the DNA is TGTGCCAGCAGTTTAGATGTGAGCGGGGGGTCTAGCACAGATACGCAGTATTTT.